The 4 T cell receptor beta chains reported below all come from one sample, sequenced in a study of T cells in Graves' hyperthyroidism and ophthalmopathy (dated by TCRdb to the late 2010s). Library construction relied on multiplex PCR. TCRdb names Illumina HiSeq 2000 as the instrument used. The TCR beta CDR3 regions were amplified from RNA transcripts. For the first round of RT-PCR on the TCR CDR3, the HTBI primer set was used together with the Qiagen OneStep RT-PCR kit. TCRdb passed the public sequencing reads through fastp at Q25 and MiXCR, retaining productive beta sequences. CDR3 protein duplicates are merged, each entry listing the most common genes and DNA. The sample includes 300,000 or so distinct CDR3 sequences, with 15% to 20% observed a single time. The ten largest account for 45% to 55% of the sample. The sample taken for sequencing was blood. These receptors originate from a woman aged 45-60 years with Graves' hyperthyroidism.

This clonotype was seen many times. V is TRBV6-1 and J is TRBJ2-2, with 8 bases matching TRBD1. Trimming at V came to 7 bases and at J to 4 bases, leaving 5 bases not matched to a gene. Per the germline V gene, CDR1 is MNHNS and CDR2 is SASEGT. CDR3 length equals 14 residues. The CDR3, as DNA: TGTGCCAGCAATAGACAGGGGAGCACCGGGGAGCTGTTTTTT. Protein product: CASNRQGSTGELFF.

The rearrangement uses TRBV13 and TRBJ2-7; D is possibly TRBD1 (6 bases). Per the germline V gene, CDR1 is PRHDT and CDR2 is FYEKMQ (reference sequence). V lost 7 bases to trimming and J lost 2 bases, with 12 bases between them. CDR3 length equals 13 residues. The DNA for the CDR3 is TGTGCCAGCATCAGCAGGGGAACCTACGAGCAGTACGTC. Translation gives CASISRGTYEQYV.

This clonotype was picked up many times. The rearrangement links TRBV2 to TRBJ2-3, with D tentatively TRBD1 (6 bases). The CDR3 is made up of 17 amino acids. The germline V and J ends were trimmed by 0 bases and 2 bases, with 15 bases remaining between them. Looked up from germline, CDR1 is SNHLY and CDR2 is FYNNEI. The CDR3 coding sequence is TGTGCCAGCAGTGAAGCGCCCGGGACAACCATCACAGATACGCAGTATTTT. Translation gives CASSEAPGTTITDTQYF.

The chain recombines TRBV15 with TRBJ2-1; no clear D. Trimming cost V 0 bases and J 13 bases, with 13 bases left between them. Per germline, CDR1 LNHNV and CDR2 YYDKDF (reference sequence). This CDR3 spans 13 amino acids. CDR3 bases: TGTGCCACCAGCAGAGATCTCCCCTCAATACAGTTCTTC. Translated: CATSRDLPSIQFF.